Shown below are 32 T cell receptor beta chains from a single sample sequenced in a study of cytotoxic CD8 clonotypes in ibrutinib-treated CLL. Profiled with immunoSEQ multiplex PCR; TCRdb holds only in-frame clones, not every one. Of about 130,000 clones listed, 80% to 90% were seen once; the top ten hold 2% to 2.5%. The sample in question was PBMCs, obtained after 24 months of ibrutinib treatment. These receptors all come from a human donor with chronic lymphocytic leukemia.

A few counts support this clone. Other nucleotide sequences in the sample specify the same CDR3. The CDR3 is CSASLAETQYF. The CDR3 nucleotides read TGCAGTGCCAGTTTAGCGGAGACCCAGTACTTC. The chain has TRBV20-1 and TRBJ2-5, with D perhaps TRBD2 (5 bases). This CDR3 has 11 residues. V lost 6 bases, J lost 5 bases, and 10 bases lay in between. Per germline, CDR1 DFQATT and CDR2 SNEGSKA (reference sequence).

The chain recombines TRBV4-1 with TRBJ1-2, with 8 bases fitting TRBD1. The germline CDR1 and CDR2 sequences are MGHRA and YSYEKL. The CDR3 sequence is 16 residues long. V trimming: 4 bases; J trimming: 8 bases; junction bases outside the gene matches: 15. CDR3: CASSPFRDRLSIGYTF. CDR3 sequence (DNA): TGCGCCAGCAGCCCCTTCCGGGACAGGTTGTCTATCGGCTACACCTTC.

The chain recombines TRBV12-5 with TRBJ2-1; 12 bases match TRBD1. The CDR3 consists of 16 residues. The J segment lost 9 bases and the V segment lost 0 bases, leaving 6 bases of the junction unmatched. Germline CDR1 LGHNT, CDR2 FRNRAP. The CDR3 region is CASGLVRGQGASEQFF. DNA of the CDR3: TGTGCTAGTGGTTTGGTACGGGGACAGGGGGCTTCTGAGCAGTTCTTC.

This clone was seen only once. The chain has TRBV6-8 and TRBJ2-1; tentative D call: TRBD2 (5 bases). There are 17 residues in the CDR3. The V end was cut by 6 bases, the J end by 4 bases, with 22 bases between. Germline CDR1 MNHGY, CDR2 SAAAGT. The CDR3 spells CASSTRLPPTYYNEQFF. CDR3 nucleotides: TGTGCCAGCAGCACTAGACTCCCTCCGACCTATTACAATGAGCAGTTCTTC.

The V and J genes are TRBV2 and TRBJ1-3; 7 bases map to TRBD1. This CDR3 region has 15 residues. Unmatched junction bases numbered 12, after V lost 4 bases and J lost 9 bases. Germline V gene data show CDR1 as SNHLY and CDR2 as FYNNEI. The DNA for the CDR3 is TGTGCCAGCAGTGTTCGACAGGGATGGTCAAGCACCATATATTTT. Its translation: CASSVRQGWSSTIYF.

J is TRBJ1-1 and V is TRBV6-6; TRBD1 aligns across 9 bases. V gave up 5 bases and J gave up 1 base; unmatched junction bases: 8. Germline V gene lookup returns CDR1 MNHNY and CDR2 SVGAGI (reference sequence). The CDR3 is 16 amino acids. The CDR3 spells CASSKPGTGKNTEAFF. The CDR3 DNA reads TGTGCCAGCAGTAAACCCGGGACAGGGAAGAACACTGAAGCTTTCTTT.

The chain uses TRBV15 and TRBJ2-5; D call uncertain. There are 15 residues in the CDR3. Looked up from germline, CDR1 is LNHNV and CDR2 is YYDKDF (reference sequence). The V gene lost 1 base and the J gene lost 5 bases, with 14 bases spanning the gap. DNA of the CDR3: TGTGCCACCAGCAGAGGGGTTGGCCGTGCGGAGACCCAGTACTTC. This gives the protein CATSRGVGRAETQYF.

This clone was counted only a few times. CDR3 bases: TGTGCCAGCAGCGGTGGTCCGGGGGATGAGCAGTTCTTC. It yields the protein CASSGGPGDEQFF. The rearrangement joins TRBV9 to TRBJ2-1, with D possibly TRBD2 on 6 matching bases. The CDR3 sequence is 13 residues long. CDR1 and CDR2 (germline): SGDLS, YYNGEE. Trimming shortened V by 3 bases and J by 8 bases, and 12 bases separated the two germline ends.

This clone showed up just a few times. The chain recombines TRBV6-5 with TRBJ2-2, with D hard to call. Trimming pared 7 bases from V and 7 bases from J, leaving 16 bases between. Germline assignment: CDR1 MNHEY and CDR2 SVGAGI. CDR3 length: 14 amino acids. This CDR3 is CASTPRISSGELFF. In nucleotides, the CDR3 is TGTGCCAGCACCCCCCGAATATCCAGCGGGGAGCTGTTTTTT.

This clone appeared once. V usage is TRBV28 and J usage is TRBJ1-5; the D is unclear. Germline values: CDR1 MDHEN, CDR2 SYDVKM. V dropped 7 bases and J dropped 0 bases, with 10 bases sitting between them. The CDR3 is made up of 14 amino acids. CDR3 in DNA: TGTGCCAGCAATCCAGCGATTAGCAATCAGCCCCAGCATTTT. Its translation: CASNPAISNQPQHF.

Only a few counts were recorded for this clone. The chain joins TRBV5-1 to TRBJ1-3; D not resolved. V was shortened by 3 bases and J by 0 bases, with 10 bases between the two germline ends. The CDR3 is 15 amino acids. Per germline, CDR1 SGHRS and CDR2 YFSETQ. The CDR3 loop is CASSWAGNSGNTIYF. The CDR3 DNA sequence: TGCGCCAGCAGCTGGGCAGGCAACTCTGGAAACACCATATATTTT.

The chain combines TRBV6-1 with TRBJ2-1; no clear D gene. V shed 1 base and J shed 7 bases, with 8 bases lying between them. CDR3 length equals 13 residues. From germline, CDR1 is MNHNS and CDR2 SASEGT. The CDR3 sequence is CASSEVDENEQFF. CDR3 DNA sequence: TGTGCCAGCAGTGAAGTTGACGAAAATGAGCAGTTCTTC.

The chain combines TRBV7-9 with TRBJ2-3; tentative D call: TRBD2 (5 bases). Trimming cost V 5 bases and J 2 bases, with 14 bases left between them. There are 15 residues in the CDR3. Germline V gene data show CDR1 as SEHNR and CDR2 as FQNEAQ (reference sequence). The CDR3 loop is CASSPGRTVTDTQYF. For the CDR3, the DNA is TGTGCCAGCAGCCCAGGCCGGACTGTCACAGATACGCAGTATTTT.

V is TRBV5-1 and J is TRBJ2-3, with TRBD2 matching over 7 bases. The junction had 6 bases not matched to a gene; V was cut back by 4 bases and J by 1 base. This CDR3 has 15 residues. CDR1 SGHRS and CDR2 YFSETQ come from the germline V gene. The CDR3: CASSDVRGGTDTQYF. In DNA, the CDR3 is TGCGCCAGCAGCGATGTACGGGGGGGCACAGATACGCAGTATTTT.

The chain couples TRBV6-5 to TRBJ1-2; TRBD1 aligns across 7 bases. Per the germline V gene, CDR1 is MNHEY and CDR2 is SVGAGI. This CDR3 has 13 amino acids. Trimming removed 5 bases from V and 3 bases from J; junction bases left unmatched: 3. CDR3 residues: CASSRDRYYGYTF. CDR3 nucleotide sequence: TGTGCCAGCAGTCGGGACAGATACTATGGCTACACCTTC.

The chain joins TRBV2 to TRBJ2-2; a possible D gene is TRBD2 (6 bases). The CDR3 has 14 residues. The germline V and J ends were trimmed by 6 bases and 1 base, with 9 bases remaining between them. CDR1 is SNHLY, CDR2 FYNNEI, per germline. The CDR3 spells CASSLGGNTGELFF. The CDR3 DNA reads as TGTGCCAGCAGCCTGGGGGGGAACACCGGGGAGCTGTTTTTT.

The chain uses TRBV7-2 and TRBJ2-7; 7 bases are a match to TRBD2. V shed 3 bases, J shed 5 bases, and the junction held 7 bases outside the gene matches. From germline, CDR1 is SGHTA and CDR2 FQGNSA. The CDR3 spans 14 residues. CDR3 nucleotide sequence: TGTGCCAGCAGCTTCTTAGCGGGCTTGAACGAGCAGTACTTC. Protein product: CASSFLAGLNEQYF.

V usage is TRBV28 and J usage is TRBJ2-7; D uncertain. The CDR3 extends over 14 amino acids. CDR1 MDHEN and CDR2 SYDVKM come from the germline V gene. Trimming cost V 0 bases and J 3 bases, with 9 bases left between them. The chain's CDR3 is CASSLWGESYEQYF. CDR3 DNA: TGTGCCAGCAGTTTATGGGGCGAGAGCTACGAGCAGTACTTC.

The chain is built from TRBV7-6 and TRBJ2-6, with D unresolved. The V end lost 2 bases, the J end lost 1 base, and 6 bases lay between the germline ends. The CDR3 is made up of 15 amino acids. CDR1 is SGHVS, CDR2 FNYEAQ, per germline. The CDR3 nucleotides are TGTGCCAGCAGCTTACTCGGTTCTGGGGCCAACGTCCTGACTTTC. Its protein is CASSLLGSGANVLTF.

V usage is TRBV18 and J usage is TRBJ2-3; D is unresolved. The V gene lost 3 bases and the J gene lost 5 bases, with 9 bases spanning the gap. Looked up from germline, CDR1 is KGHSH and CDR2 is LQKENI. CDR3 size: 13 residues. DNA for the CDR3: TGTGCCAGCTCACCGGTGCCTCAAGATACGCAGTATTTT. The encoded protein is CASSPVPQDTQYF.

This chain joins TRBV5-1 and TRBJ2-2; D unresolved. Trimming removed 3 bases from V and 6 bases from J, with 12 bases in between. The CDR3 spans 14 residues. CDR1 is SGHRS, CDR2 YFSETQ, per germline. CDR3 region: CASSSFQGSGELFF. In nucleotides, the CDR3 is TGCGCCAGCAGCTCTTTTCAAGGGTCCGGGGAGCTGTTTTTT.

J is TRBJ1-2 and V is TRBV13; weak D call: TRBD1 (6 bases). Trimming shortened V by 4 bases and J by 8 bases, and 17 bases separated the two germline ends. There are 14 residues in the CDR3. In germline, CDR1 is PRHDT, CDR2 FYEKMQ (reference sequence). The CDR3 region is CASSSAGQGSGYTF. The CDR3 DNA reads TGTGCCAGCAGCTCCGCGGGACAAGGTAGCGGCTACACCTTC.

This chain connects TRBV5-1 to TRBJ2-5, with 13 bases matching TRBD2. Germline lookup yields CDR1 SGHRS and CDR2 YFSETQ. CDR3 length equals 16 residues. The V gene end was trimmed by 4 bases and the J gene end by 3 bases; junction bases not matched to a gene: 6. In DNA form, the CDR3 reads TGCGCCAGCAGCCCGGGGACTAGCGGGGCCAAAGAGACCCAGTACTTC. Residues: CASSPGTSGAKETQYF.

The CDR3 nucleotides are TGTGCCAGTAGTATTCCCAGCGGACGGGCCGACAATGAGCAGTTCTTC. Translated: CASSIPSGRADNEQFF. The rearrangement uses TRBV19 and TRBJ2-1; D might be TRBD2 (5 bases). This CDR3 has 16 residues. The V gene lost 3 bases and the J gene lost 5 bases, with 17 bases spanning the gap. Germline V gene data show CDR1 as LNHDA and CDR2 as SQIVND (reference sequence).

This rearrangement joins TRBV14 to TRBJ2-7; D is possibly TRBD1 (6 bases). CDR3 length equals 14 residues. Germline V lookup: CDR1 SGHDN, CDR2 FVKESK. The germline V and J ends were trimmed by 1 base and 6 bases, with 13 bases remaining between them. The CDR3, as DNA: TGTGCCAGCAGCCAAGTGGGGGCCAAAGGCGAGCAGTACTTC. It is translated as CASSQVGAKGEQYF.

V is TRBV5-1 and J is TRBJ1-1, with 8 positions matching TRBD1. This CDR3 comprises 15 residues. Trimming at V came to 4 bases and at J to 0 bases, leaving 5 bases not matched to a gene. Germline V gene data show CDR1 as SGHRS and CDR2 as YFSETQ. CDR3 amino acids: CASSQGAVMNTEAFF. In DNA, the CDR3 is TGCGCCAGCAGCCAGGGGGCAGTCATGAACACTGAAGCTTTCTTT.

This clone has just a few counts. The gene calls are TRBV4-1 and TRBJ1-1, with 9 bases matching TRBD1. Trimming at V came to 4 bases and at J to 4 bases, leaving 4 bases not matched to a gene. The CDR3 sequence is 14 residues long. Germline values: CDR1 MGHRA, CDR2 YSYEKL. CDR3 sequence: CASSPGQGTTEAFF. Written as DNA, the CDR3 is TGCGCCAGCAGCCCTGGACAGGGGACCACTGAAGCTTTCTTT.

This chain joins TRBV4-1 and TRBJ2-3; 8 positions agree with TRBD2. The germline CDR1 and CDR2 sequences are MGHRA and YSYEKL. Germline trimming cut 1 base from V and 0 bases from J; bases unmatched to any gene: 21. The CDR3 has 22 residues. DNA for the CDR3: TGCGCCAGCAGCCAAGGCGGTGGGGTTGGCGGGGGGCCTACCAGGAGCACAGATACGCAGTATTTT. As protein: CASSQGGGVGGGPTRSTDTQYF.

CDR3 region: CASSSSGTRTGELFF. The CDR3 DNA reads TGTGCCAGTAGTTCCTCCGGGACTAGAACCGGGGAGCTGTTTTTT. The chain joins TRBV19 to TRBJ2-2, with TRBD2 matching 8 bases. The CDR3 spans 15 residues. Germline V gene sequence: CDR1 LNHDA, CDR2 SQIVND (reference sequence). Trimming removed 5 bases from V and 5 bases from J; junction bases left unmatched: 7.

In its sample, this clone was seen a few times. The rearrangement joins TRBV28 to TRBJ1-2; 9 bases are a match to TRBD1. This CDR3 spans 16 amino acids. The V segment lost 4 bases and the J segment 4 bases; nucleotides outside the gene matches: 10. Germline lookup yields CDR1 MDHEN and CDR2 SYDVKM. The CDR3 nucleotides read TGTGCCAGCAGTTCAACGGACAGGGGACCTCCCTATGGCTACACCTTC. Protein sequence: CASSSTDRGPPYGYTF.

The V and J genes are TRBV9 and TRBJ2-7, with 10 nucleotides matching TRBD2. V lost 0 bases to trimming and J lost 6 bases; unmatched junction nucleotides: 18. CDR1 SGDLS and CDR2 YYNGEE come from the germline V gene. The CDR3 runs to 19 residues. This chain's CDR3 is CASSVAPPLAGVFSSEQYF. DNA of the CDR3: TGTGCCAGCAGCGTAGCCCCTCCCCTAGCGGGAGTATTTTCGTCCGAGCAGTACTTC.

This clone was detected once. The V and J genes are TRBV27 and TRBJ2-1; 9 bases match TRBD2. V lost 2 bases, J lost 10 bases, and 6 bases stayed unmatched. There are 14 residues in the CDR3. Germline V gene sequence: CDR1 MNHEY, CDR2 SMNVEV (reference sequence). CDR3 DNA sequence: TGTGCCAGCAGTTTACTAGCGGGGCCGTGGGAGCAGTTCTTC. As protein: CASSLLAGPWEQFF.